This T cell receptor (beta chain) comes out of a study of Graves' ophthalmopathy and Graves' hyperthyroidism. This clonotype appeared a single time. Germline V lookup: CDR1 DFQATT, CDR2 SNEGSKA (reference sequence). V lost 5 bases to trimming and J lost 4 bases; unmatched junction nucleotides: 7. There are 15 residues in the CDR3. As the template, RNA transcripts were used to amplify TCR beta CDR3 regions. HTBI-primed RT-PCR formed the first round, and a multiplex PCR formed the second. TCRdb reprocessed the multiplex PCR reads with MiXCR, giving one entry per CDR3 protein. The table shows approximately 160,000 distinct CDR3 sequences, with 30% to 45% occurring only once.

The gene calls are TRBV20-1 and TRBJ2-7, with 14 bases fitting TRBD2. This clonotype was obtained from a woman between 35 and 50 years old with Graves' ophthalmopathy. Material for sequencing was peripheral blood. CDR3 in DNA: TGCAGTGCTTTCGACGGACTAGCGGGAGGATACGAGCAGTACTTC. Its protein is CSAFDGLAGGYEQYF.